This T cell receptor (beta chain) was identified in a study of cytomegalovirus exposure and HLA in healthy donors. On this clone: The antigen remains undetermined.

The V gene lost 0 bases and the J gene lost 3 bases, with 14 bases spanning the gap. The CDR3 is made up of 16 amino acids. Germline CDR1 is MNHNS and CDR2 is SASEGT. Study outcomes and limitations: Per published reports, the classifier diagnosed cytomegalovirus status with high specificity and sensitivity. Listed as cytomegalovirus-associated were 164 TCR beta chains.

With 60 Vbeta and 13 Jbeta primers, the PCR was carried out. Only in-frame clones appear in the TCRdb table, and some are missing; sequencing was by immunoSEQ multiplex PCR. Recorded for this sample: tens of thousands of clones. This sequence originates from a man over 45 in good health and CMV-seropositive. The chain is built from TRBV6-1 and TRBJ1-1, with D possibly matching TRBD1 (5 bases). Sequenced: PBMCs. The CDR3: CASSEARPWGDTEAFF. DNA of the CDR3: TGTGCCAGCAGTGAAGCGCGCCCCTGGGGGGACACTGAAGCTTTCTTT.